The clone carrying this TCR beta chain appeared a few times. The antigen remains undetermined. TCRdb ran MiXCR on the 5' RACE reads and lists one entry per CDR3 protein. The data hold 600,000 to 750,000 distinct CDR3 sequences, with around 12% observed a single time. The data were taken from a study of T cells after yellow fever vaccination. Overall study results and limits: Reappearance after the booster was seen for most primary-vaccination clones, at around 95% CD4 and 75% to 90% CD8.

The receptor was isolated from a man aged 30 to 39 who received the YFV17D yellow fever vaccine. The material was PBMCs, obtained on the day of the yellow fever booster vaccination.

Written as DNA, the CDR3 is TGTGCCACCAGCCCGAAAAGGGCCCTAGCCGGGGAGCTGTTTTTT. Protein product: CATSPKRALAGELFF. The rearrangement links TRBV15 to TRBJ2-2; no clear D. The CDR3 covers 15 residues. The V and J ends lost 5 bases and 6 bases respectively, with 16 bases between them. Germline V gene lookup returns CDR1 LNHNV and CDR2 YYDKDF (reference sequence).